This entry lists 26 T cell receptor beta chains sequenced from one sample in a study of cytomegalovirus exposure and HLA in healthy donors. PCR employed 60 Vbeta and 13 Jbeta primers. Only in-frame clones appear in the TCRdb table, and some are missing; sequencing was by immunoSEQ multiplex PCR. The table lists 110,000 or so clones, around two thirds of them singletons. Sequenced input: PBMCs. Source of these receptors: a human donor in good health.

This clone showed up just a few times. J is TRBJ1-5 and V is TRBV7-2; perhaps TRBD1 as D (6 bases). CDR1 is SGHTA, CDR2 FQGNSA, per germline. Trimming pared 4 bases from V and 1 base from J, leaving 17 bases between. There are 17 residues in the CDR3. CDR3 in DNA: TGTGCCAGCAGCTCAGGGGAGGGGATTAGGAGCAATCAGCCCCAGCATTTT. Translation gives CASSSGEGIRSNQPQHF.

The rearrangement links TRBV12-5 to TRBJ2-5; the D gene is possibly TRBD2 (6 bases). V dropped 9 bases and J dropped 7 bases, with 18 bases sitting between them. The CDR3 covers 13 residues. The germline CDR1 and CDR2 sequences are LGHNT and FRNRAP. The CDR3 loop is CASRFDGGVTQYF. CDR3 nucleotide sequence: TGTGCTAGCAGATTCGACGGAGGGGTGACCCAGTACTTC.

The genes are TRBV28 and TRBJ2-5, with 10 bases matching TRBD2. Germline loops: CDR1 MDHEN, CDR2 SYDVKM. V shed 6 bases and J 3 bases; nucleotides not matched to a gene: 4. The CDR3 contains 14 residues. CDR3 DNA: TGTGCCAGCAGATTACTAGCGGGAAAAGAGACCCAGTACTTC. Protein: CASRLLAGKETQYF.

The V gene is TRBV28, the J gene TRBJ2-7, with 9 bases matching TRBD2. CDR3 length equals 14 residues. V trimming: 8 bases; J trimming: 0 bases; junction bases outside the gene matches: 5. Germline lookup yields CDR1 MDHEN and CDR2 SYDVKM. CDR3 coding DNA: TGTGCCAGCGGTCTAGCGGGGAGCTCCTACGAGCAGTACTTC. It encodes CASGLAGSSYEQYF.

J is TRBJ2-3 and V is TRBV30; TRBD2 is a possible D gene (6 bases). V was clipped by 0 bases and J by 3 bases, with 10 bases between them. The germline gives CDR1 GTSNPN, CDR2 SVGIG (reference sequence). The CDR3 is made up of 14 amino acids. Here the CDR3 DNA reads TGTGCCTGGAGTGTTCGGGGGACTACAGATACGCAGTATTTT. Translation gives CAWSVRGTTDTQYF.

The rearrangement joins TRBV10-3 to TRBJ2-6, with TRBD1 identical over 11 bases. The CDR3 extends over 17 amino acids. Germline V CDR1 and CDR2: ENHRY, SYGVKD. V was pared by 6 bases and J by 0 bases, with 4 bases of the junction left unmatched. The DNA for the CDR3 is TGTGCCATCAGCGCCGGGACAGGGGGCTCTGGGGCCAACGTCCTGACTTTC. Its protein product is CAISAGTGGSGANVLTF.

The chain has TRBV5-4 and TRBJ2-7; possible D gene TRBD2, 5 bases. This CDR3 has 11 amino acids. Trimming removed 5 bases from V and 5 bases from J, with 8 bases in between. Germline V gene data show CDR1 as SGHNT and CDR2 as YYREEE (reference sequence). The CDR3 here is CASRYGDEQYF. CDR3 coding DNA: TGTGCCAGCAGGTACGGGGACGAGCAGTACTTC.

The V gene is TRBV7-8, the J gene TRBJ2-1; D may be TRBD2 (5 bases). This CDR3 region has 14 residues. Trimming pared 0 bases from V and 12 bases from J, leaving 15 bases between. The germline V gene has CDR1 SGHVS and CDR2 FQNEAQ. The CDR3 protein is CASSLAASPQLQFF. In nucleotides, the CDR3 is TGTGCCAGCAGCTTAGCGGCTAGCCCACAACTGCAGTTCTTC. The entire variable domain, with the rest obtained from reference TRBV7-8 and TRBJ2-1, is as follows: GAGVSQSPRYKVAKRGQDVALRCDPISGHVSLFWYQQALGQGPEFLTYFQNEAQLDKSGLPSDRFFAERPEGSVSTLKIQRTQQEDSAVYLCASSLAASPQLQFFGPGTRLTVL.

The CDR3 coding sequence is TGTGCCAGCAGCAGCGGGACTGCTAGCTCCTACGAGCAGTACTTC. Residues: CASSSGTASSYEQYF. The chain employs TRBV7-6 and TRBJ2-7; TRBD2 matches at 7 bases. Germline loops: CDR1 SGHVS, CDR2 FNYEAQ. The V gene end was trimmed by 5 bases and the J gene end by 0 bases; junction bases not matched to a gene: 7. This CDR3 spans 15 amino acids.

This rearrangement joins TRBV5-5 to TRBJ1-1; D ambiguous. The CDR3 is 14 residues long. Looked up from germline, CDR1 is SGHKS and CDR2 is YYEKEE (reference sequence). Trimming shortened V by 4 bases and J by 2 bases, and 12 bases separated the two germline ends. The CDR3 region has the DNA TGTGCCAGCAGCAAATCCTCGACTAACACTGAAGCTTTCTTT. Residues: CASSKSSTNTEAFF.

This clone was counted only a few times. The chain recombines TRBV5-4 with TRBJ1-2, with D uncertain. This CDR3 spans 13 amino acids. CDR1 is SGHNT, CDR2 YYREEE, per germline (reference sequence). The V end was cut by 0 bases, the J end by 4 bases, with 7 bases between. CDR3 region: CASSLDIGYGYTF. Here the CDR3 DNA reads TGTGCCAGCAGCTTGGACATTGGCTATGGCTACACCTTC. Full variable domain (rest looked up from reference TRBV5-4 and TRBJ1-2): ETGVTQSPTHLIKTRGQQVTLRCSSQSGHNTVSWYQQALGQGPQFIFQYYREEENGRGNFPPRFSGLQFPNYSSELNVNALELDDSALYLCASSLDIGYGYTFGSGTRLTVV.

This chain uses TRBV28 with TRBJ2-7; D unresolved. With 7 bases removed from V and 2 bases from J, the gap between germline ends came to 9 bases. CDR3 length: 12 residues. Germline assignment: CDR1 MDHEN and CDR2 SYDVKM. The CDR3 sequence: CASTTVPYEQYF. CDR3 bases: TGTGCCAGCACCACAGTCCCCTACGAGCAGTACTTC.

The CDR3 region is CSVKGDNWQETQYF. In nucleotides, the CDR3 is TGCAGCGTAAAGGGGGACAACTGGCAAGAGACCCAGTACTTC. The rearrangement uses TRBV29-1 and TRBJ2-5; D is perhaps TRBD1 (6 bases). This CDR3 is built from 14 residues. V lost 6 bases and J lost 2, with 16 bases in between. Germline CDR1 reads SQVTM; CDR2 reads ANQGSEA.

This chain uses TRBV2 with TRBJ1-1, with D perhaps TRBD1 (5 bases). V was pared by 10 bases and J by 1 base, with 13 bases between. The CDR3 runs to 13 residues. In germline, CDR1 is SNHLY, CDR2 FYNNEI. The CDR3 loop is CATSGVTNTEAFF. The CDR3, as DNA: TGTGCCACCTCGGGGGTAACGAACACTGAAGCTTTCTTT.

The CDR3 DNA is TGTGCCAGCAGTTCCCGTCCAGATACGCAGTATTTT. Amino acid sequence: CASSSRPDTQYF. V gene TRBV28 combines with J gene TRBJ2-3; no firm D call. Germline V gene sequence: CDR1 MDHEN, CDR2 SYDVKM. Trimming removed 4 bases at V and 4 bases at J, with 6 bases between. The CDR3 totals 12 residues.

The chain recombines TRBV7-9 with TRBJ2-7; D might be TRBD1 (6 bases). Looked up from germline, CDR1 is SEHNR and CDR2 is FQNEAQ (reference sequence). Deletions cut 1 base from V and 7 bases from J, with 8 bases between. The CDR3 totals 12 residues. CDR3 sequence reads: CASSLDRVEQYF. The CDR3 DNA reads TGTGCCAGCAGCTTAGACAGGGTAGAGCAGTACTTC.

The rearrangement joins TRBV11-3 to TRBJ2-3; perhaps TRBD1 as D (5 bases). Germline CDR1 SGHNT, CDR2 YENEEA. Trimming removed 1 base from V and 3 bases from J, with 14 bases in between. CDR3 length: 16 amino acids. CDR3 in amino acids: CASSLGGSRSTDTQYF. The CDR3 DNA sequence: TGTGCCAGCAGCTTAGGGGGCTCGCGTTCGACAGATACGCAGTATTTT.

The chain recombines TRBV28 with TRBJ2-1, with TRBD1 matching 7 bases. Germline V gives CDR1 MDHEN, CDR2 SYDVKM. V lost 6 bases and J lost 2; bases outside the gene matches: 7. The CDR3 has 15 residues. The CDR3, as DNA: TGTGCCAGCAGCTGGGACAGTCAAGCCTACAATGAGCAGTTCTTC. This sequence encodes CASSWDSQAYNEQFF.

The chain carries TRBV28 and TRBJ1-2; D is ambiguous. V lost 6 bases to trimming and J lost 8 bases, with 13 bases between them. Germline V gene lookup returns CDR1 MDHEN and CDR2 SYDVKM. The CDR3 runs to 12 residues. The CDR3 spells CASSPARRGYTF. CDR3 nucleotide sequence: TGTGCCAGCAGCCCCGCCCGCAGGGGCTACACCTTC.

The J gene is TRBJ2-3, the V gene TRBV15; a possible D gene is TRBD2 (6 bases). V was trimmed by 1 base and J by 2 bases, leaving 10 bases between them. This CDR3 is 15 amino acids long. Germline lookup yields CDR1 LNHNV and CDR2 YYDKDF (reference sequence). The CDR3 region is CATSRGAGYTDTQYF. The CDR3 DNA follows: TGTGCCACCAGCAGAGGTGCGGGGTACACAGATACGCAGTATTTT.

The chain couples TRBV28 to TRBJ1-4; 7 positions match TRBD1. V lost 5 bases, J lost 5 bases, and 8 bases stayed unmatched. The CDR3 extends over 15 amino acids. CDR1 is MDHEN and CDR2 is SYDVKM in the germline V gene. In nucleotides, the CDR3 is TGTGCCAGCAGTCCGGGGGACAGTACAAATGAAAAACTGTTTTTT. Amino acids: CASSPGDSTNEKLFF.

The chain uses TRBV30 and TRBJ2-3, with TRBD2 identical over 8 bases. CDR3 size: 14 residues. From germline, CDR1 is GTSNPN and CDR2 SVGIG (reference sequence). V was pared by 3 bases and J by 6 bases, with 8 bases of the junction left unmatched. In DNA form, the CDR3 reads TGTGCCTGGAGGCGGGGGGCATATGCGGATACGCAGTATTTT. Amino acid sequence: CAWRRGAYADTQYF.

The chain has TRBV28 and TRBJ1-1; tentatively, D is TRBD1 (6 bases). The germline V gene has CDR1 MDHEN and CDR2 SYDVKM. This CDR3 is built from 14 residues. Trimming left V 6 bases short and J 1 base short, with 12 bases between. CDR3 loop: CASRVGQTNTEAFF. CDR3 sequence (DNA): TGTGCCAGCAGAGTAGGACAGACGAACACTGAAGCTTTCTTT. Using reference TRBV28 and TRBJ1-1 for the parts outside the CDR3, the full variable domain is DVKVTQSSRYLVKRTGEKVFLECVQDMDHENMFWYRQDPGLGLRLIYFSYDVKMKEKGDIPEGYSVSREKKERFSLILESASTNQTSMYLCASRVGQTNTEAFFGQGTRLTVV.

The genes are TRBV7-2 and TRBJ1-4; 7 nucleotides align to TRBD1. The CDR3 is 14 amino acids. J was trimmed by 4 bases and V by 6 bases; bases with no gene match: 5. CDR1 is SGHTA and CDR2 is FQGNSA in the germline V gene. CDR3 DNA: TGTGCCAGCAGTCGACAGGGCGTTAATGAAAAACTGTTTTTT. It codes for CASSRQGVNEKLFF. The full variable domain, its missing parts supplied by reference TRBV7-2 and TRBJ1-4, is GAGVSQSPSNKVTEKGKDVELRCDPISGHTALYWYRQSLGQGLEFLIYFQGNSAPDKSGLPSDRFSAERTGGSVSTLTIQRTQQEDSAVYLCASSRQGVNEKLFFGSGTQLSVL.

V usage is TRBV5-5 and J usage is TRBJ2-5, with 13 positions matching TRBD2. Trimming took 0 bases from V and 2 from J; bases not matched to a gene: 4. Germline V gene lookup returns CDR1 SGHKS and CDR2 YYEKEE (reference sequence). The CDR3 spans 17 residues. The CDR3 region has the DNA TGTGCCAGCAGCTTGGGACTAGCGGGGGGATATCAAGAGACCCAGTACTTC. This codes for CASSLGLAGGYQETQYF.

The chain combines TRBV15 with TRBJ1-2; 8 bases agree with TRBD1. This CDR3 region has 13 residues. Trimming took 0 bases from V and 8 from J; bases not matched to a gene: 2. CDR1 is LNHNV, CDR2 YYDKDF, per germline (reference sequence). CDR3 protein: CATSRDGQGGYTF. CDR3 bases: TGTGCCACCAGCAGAGATGGACAGGGCGGCTACACCTTC.